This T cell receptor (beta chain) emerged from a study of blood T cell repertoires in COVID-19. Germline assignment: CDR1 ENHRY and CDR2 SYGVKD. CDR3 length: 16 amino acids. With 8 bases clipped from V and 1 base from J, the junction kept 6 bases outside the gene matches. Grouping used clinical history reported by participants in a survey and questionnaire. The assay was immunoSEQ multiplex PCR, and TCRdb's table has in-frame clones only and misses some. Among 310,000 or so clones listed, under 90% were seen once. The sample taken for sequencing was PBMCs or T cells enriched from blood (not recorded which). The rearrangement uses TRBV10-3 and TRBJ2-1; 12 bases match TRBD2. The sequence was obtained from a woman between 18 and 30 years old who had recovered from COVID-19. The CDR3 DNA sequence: TGTGCCATCCAACTGACTAGCGGGAGATCCTACAATGAGCAGTTCTTC. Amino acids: CAIQLTSGRSYNEQFF.